These 30 T cell receptor beta chains originate from one sample sequenced in a study of cytomegalovirus exposure and HLA in healthy donors. Clones were sequenced by immunoSEQ multiplex PCR, and TCRdb holds only the in-frame ones, with some missing. The sample includes about 200,000 clones, roughly 81% seen only once; the top ten take over 0.95%. Specimen: PBMCs. The source is a woman aged 25-40 years in good health and CMV-seronegative.

The chain recombines TRBV13 with TRBJ1-2, with 7 bases identical to TRBD1. CDR3 length equals 18 residues. Germline lookup yields CDR1 PRHDT and CDR2 FYEKMQ (reference sequence). The J segment lost 0 bases and the V segment lost 3 bases, leaving 13 bases of the junction unmatched. The CDR3 bases are TGTGCCAGCAGCTTCGGTTTCGACAGGGCCCGAGCTAACTATGGCTACACCTTC. This encodes CASSFGFDRARANYGYTF.

The V and J genes are TRBV30 and TRBJ1-6; tentatively, D is TRBD1 (6 bases). This CDR3 spans 14 amino acids. Germline V gene lookup returns CDR1 GTSNPN and CDR2 SVGIG (reference sequence). V was cut by 8 bases and J by 0 bases, with 11 bases left in between. The CDR3 sequence: CAAKGGSYNSPLHF. CDR3 coding DNA: TGTGCCGCAAAAGGGGGCTCCTATAATTCACCCCTCCACTTT.

The rearrangement links TRBV18 to TRBJ2-7, with 7 bases matching TRBD1. The CDR3 consists of 15 residues. The V segment lost 2 bases and the J segment 2 bases; nucleotides outside the gene matches: 6. In germline, CDR1 is KGHSH, CDR2 LQKENI. The CDR3 DNA sequence: TGTGCCAGCTCACCATCGGGACAGAGACCCTACGAGCAGTACTTC. This codes for CASSPSGQRPYEQYF.

This chain uses TRBV5-1 with TRBJ1-3; 7 bases align to TRBD1. The germline V gene has CDR1 SGHRS and CDR2 YFSETQ. This CDR3 has 13 amino acids. V was clipped by 3 bases and J by 7 bases; unmatched bases: 4. The CDR3 loop reads CASSSTQGNTIYF. In DNA form, the CDR3 reads TGCGCCAGCAGCTCTACACAGGGGAACACCATATATTTT.

V gene TRBV28 combines with J gene TRBJ1-5; 9 bases agree with TRBD1. This CDR3 is 13 amino acids long. Germline CDR1 MDHEN, CDR2 SYDVKM. With V trimmed by 5 bases and J by 8 bases, 4 bases remained unmatched. The CDR3: CASSLDRGKPQHF. Written as DNA, the CDR3 is TGTGCCAGCAGTCTGGACAGGGGCAAGCCCCAGCATTTT. Drawing the rest from reference TRBV28 and TRBJ1-5, the complete variable domain is DVKVTQSSRYLVKRTGEKVFLECVQDMDHENMFWYRQDPGLGLRLIYFSYDVKMKEKGDIPEGYSVSREKKERFSLILESASTNQTSMYLCASSLDRGKPQHFGDGTRLSIL.

This clone appeared a single time. This rearrangement joins TRBV9 to TRBJ1-4; maybe TRBD1 (5 bases). The CDR3 is 13 residues long. Trimming removed 6 bases from V and 8 bases from J, with 14 bases in between. Germline V gene sequence: CDR1 SGDLS, CDR2 YYNGEE. CDR3 residues: CASNGREGEKLFF. CDR3 DNA: TGTGCCAGCAACGGCAGGGAGGGAGAAAAACTGTTTTTT.

This chain joins TRBV18 and TRBJ1-2; weak D call: TRBD1 (5 bases). The CDR3 runs to 13 residues. Trimming left V 0 bases short and J 3 bases short, with 5 bases between. Germline V lookup: CDR1 KGHSH, CDR2 LQKENI. The CDR3 spells CASSPPGDYGYTF. In DNA, the CDR3 is TGTGCCAGCTCACCACCAGGGGACTATGGCTACACCTTC. Using reference TRBV18 and TRBJ1-2 for the parts outside the CDR3, the full variable domain is NAGVMQNPRHLVRRRGQEARLRCSPMKGHSHVYWYRQLPEEGLKFMVYLQKENIIDESGMPKERFSAEFPKEGPSILRIQQVVRGDSAAYFCASSPPGDYGYTFGSGTRLTVV.

The chain is built from TRBV7-8 and TRBJ1-2; weak D call: TRBD1 (6 bases). CDR1 is SGHVS, CDR2 FQNEAQ, per germline. The CDR3 consists of 14 residues. Between the trimmed V and J ends, which lost 1 base and 2 bases, there was a span of 8 bases. CDR3 coding DNA: TGTGCCAGCAGCTTAGACAGGGAAAACTATGGCTACACCTTC. Its translation is CASSLDRENYGYTF.

The rearrangement links TRBV6-1 to TRBJ1-2; D not resolved. CDR1 and CDR2 (germline): MNHNS, SASEGT. This CDR3 is 13 amino acids long. The V and J ends lost 3 bases and 6 bases respectively, with 11 bases between them. DNA of the CDR3: TGTGCCAGCAGTGAGCGTCTCCTCGATGGCTACACCTTC. Protein sequence: CASSERLLDGYTF.

This rearrangement joins TRBV4-1 to TRBJ1-5; perhaps TRBD1 as D (6 bases). Deletions cut 2 bases from V and 1 base from J, with 12 bases between. This CDR3 is 16 amino acids long. Germline V gene lookup returns CDR1 MGHRA and CDR2 YSYEKL. CDR3 sequence reads: CASSQYQGKSNQPQHF. For the CDR3, the DNA is TGCGCCAGCAGCCAATATCAGGGGAAGAGCAATCAGCCCCAGCATTTT.

This clone has just one count. The rearrangement links TRBV18 to TRBJ2-7, with 13 bases matching TRBD2. Germline V gene lookup returns CDR1 KGHSH and CDR2 LQKENI. The CDR3 totals 16 residues. With V trimmed by 0 bases and J by 2 bases, 1 base remained unmatched. The CDR3 DNA sequence: TGTGCCAGCTCACCACCCGGGACTAGCGGGACCTACGAGCAGTACTTC. This translates into CASSPPGTSGTYEQYF.

As DNA, the CDR3 is TGCGCCAGCAGCCCGGACATCGGGACAGGGTATTTTTACTTC. Its protein product is CASSPDIGTGYFYF. The chain couples TRBV5-1 to TRBJ2-7; 9 bases are a match to TRBD1. This CDR3 contains 14 residues. V lost 4 bases, J lost 13 bases, and 15 bases stayed unmatched. Germline loops: CDR1 SGHRS, CDR2 YFSETQ. Filled out from reference TRBV5-1 and TRBJ2-7, the complete variable domain reads KAGVTQTPRYLIKTRGQQVTLSCSPISGHRSVSWYQQTPGQGLQFLFEYFSETQRNKGNFPGRFSGRQFSNSRSEMNVSTLELGDSALYLCASSPDIGTGYFYFGPGTRLTVT.

The J gene is TRBJ2-5, the V gene TRBV9; TRBD1 matches at 8 bases. This CDR3 spans 14 amino acids. V trimming: 3 bases; J trimming: 4 bases; junction bases outside the gene matches: 5. CDR1 and CDR2 from the germline V gene are SGDLS and YYNGEE. The CDR3: CASSDRTGRETQYF. CDR3 bases: TGTGCCAGCAGCGATCGGACAGGGCGAGAGACCCAGTACTTC.

The gene calls are TRBV2 and TRBJ2-2; 10 bases align to TRBD2. J gave up 6 bases and V 1 base, and 5 bases lay outside the gene matches. The germline V gene encodes CDR1 SNHLY and CDR2 FYNNEI. The CDR3 loop spans 16 amino acids. The CDR3 sequence: CASSEDKGLASGELFF. The CDR3 DNA is TGTGCCAGCAGTGAAGATAAGGGACTAGCGTCCGGGGAGCTGTTTTTT.

The gene calls are TRBV20-1 and TRBJ2-7; D is unresolved. Germline V gene data show CDR1 as DFQATT and CDR2 as SNEGSKA (reference sequence). CDR3 length: 11 amino acids. The V end was cut by 6 bases, the J end by 1 base, with 7 bases between. The CDR3 sequence is CSAIVSYEQYF. CDR3 nucleotide sequence: TGCAGTGCCATAGTATCCTACGAGCAGTACTTC.

J is TRBJ1-1 and V is TRBV30, with unresolved D. The V end lost 2 bases, the J end lost 0 bases, and 7 bases lay between the germline ends. The CDR3 length is 13 residues. From germline, CDR1 is GTSNPN and CDR2 SVGIG (reference sequence). CDR3 sequence reads: CAWSQDLNTEAFF. CDR3 in DNA: TGTGCCTGGAGTCAGGATCTGAACACTGAAGCTTTCTTT.

This clone has a single count. This chain joins TRBV28 and TRBJ2-5, with 11 bases aligning to TRBD2. This CDR3 is built from 15 residues. V trimming: 6 bases; J trimming: 6 bases; junction bases outside the gene matches: 9. In germline, CDR1 is MDHEN, CDR2 SYDVKM. The CDR3 sequence is CASSNSGGGQKTQYF. CDR3 in DNA: TGTGCCAGCAGCAATAGCGGGGGGGGACAAAAGACCCAGTACTTC.

The chain links TRBV11-2 to TRBJ2-1; 7 positions agree with TRBD2. This CDR3 spans 15 amino acids. Germline assignment: CDR1 SGHAT and CDR2 FQNNGV. V was clipped by 1 base and J by 6 bases; unmatched bases: 6. CDR3 in amino acids: CASSLGTRWGNEQFF. The CDR3 DNA follows: TGTGCCAGCAGCTTAGGGACTAGGTGGGGCAATGAGCAGTTCTTC.

This clone was counted only a few times. CDR3 nucleotides: TGTGCCAGCAGTTTGTTAGTAGCGGCTTACAATGAGCAGTTCTTC. Its protein is CASSLLVAAYNEQFF. The rearrangement joins TRBV27 to TRBJ2-1, with a possible D match to TRBD2 (6 bases). Germline V lookup: CDR1 MNHEY, CDR2 SMNVEV (reference sequence). Trimming took off 3 bases at V and 4 bases at J, with 13 bases between the two ends. CDR3 length equals 15 residues.

J is TRBJ1-1 and V is TRBV30; D unclear. V dropped 1 base and J dropped 8 bases, with 8 bases sitting between them. The germline gives CDR1 GTSNPN, CDR2 SVGIG (reference sequence). The CDR3 covers 11 residues. The CDR3 DNA reads as TGTGCCTGGAGTGGAAGCATGGAAGCTTTCTTT. Protein product: CAWSGSMEAFF. Combining the CDR3 with reference TRBV30 and TRBJ1-1 gives the whole variable domain SQTIHQWPATLVQPVGSPLSLECTVEGTSNPNLYWYRQAAGRGLQLLFYSVGIGQISSEVPQNLSASRPQDRQFILSSKKLLLSDSGFYLCAWSGSMEAFFGQGTRLTVV.

The J gene is TRBJ2-1, the V gene TRBV11-3; no clear D. The CDR3 totals 14 residues. Germline lookup yields CDR1 SGHNT and CDR2 YENEEA. V shed 0 bases and J shed 7 bases, with 10 bases lying between them. The CDR3 DNA reads TGTGCCAGCAGCTTAGATGATTCTGCGAATGAGCAGTTCTTC. Translating it yields CASSLDDSANEQFF.

The genes are TRBV4-2 and TRBJ1-2; 7 bases align to TRBD1. Germline lookup yields CDR1 LGHNA and CDR2 YNFKEQ. The CDR3 extends over 16 amino acids. V lost 0 bases and J lost 7; bases outside the gene matches: 11. The CDR3, as DNA: TGTGCCAGCAGCCAAGATCGGACGAGGGGGCGGGTTGGCTACACCTTC. Protein: CASSQDRTRGRVGYTF.

The chain is built from TRBV5-4 and TRBJ2-5; perhaps TRBD1 as D (6 bases). V lost 4 bases, J lost 1 base, and 14 bases lay in between. CDR1 SGHNT and CDR2 YYREEE come from the germline V gene (reference sequence). The CDR3 runs 15 residues. For the CDR3, the DNA is TGTGCCAGCAGCCAACAGGGTCCCAGCCAAGAGACCCAGTACTTC. Its translation: CASSQQGPSQETQYF.

A few counts support this clone. The rearrangement joins TRBV27 to TRBJ1-5, with D perhaps TRBD1 (5 bases). V lost 6 bases and J lost 2, with 14 bases in between. The CDR3 covers 15 residues. CDR1 MNHEY and CDR2 SMNVEV come from the germline V gene (reference sequence). The CDR3 DNA is TGTGCCAGCAGGAAGGGGCCCAGTGGCAATCAGCCCCAGCATTTT. It yields the protein CASRKGPSGNQPQHF.

The chain joins TRBV30 to TRBJ1-1; weak D call: TRBD1 (5 bases). V dropped 8 bases and J dropped 1 base, with 20 bases sitting between them. Looked up from germline, CDR1 is GTSNPN and CDR2 is SVGIG (reference sequence). The CDR3 totals 15 residues. The CDR3: CARGSFGNENTEAFF. CDR3 bases: TGTGCCAGGGGAAGTTTTGGGAACGAGAACACTGAAGCTTTCTTT.

The V gene is TRBV7-9, the J gene TRBJ2-7; D is unclear. CDR1 SEHNR and CDR2 FQNEAQ come from the germline V gene (reference sequence). The V gene lost 6 bases and the J gene lost 5 bases, with 14 bases spanning the gap. The CDR3 contains 13 residues. CDR3 nucleotides: TGTGCCAGCAGGGCAGCGTTTGAGCACGAGCAGTACTTC. Translation gives CASRAAFEHEQYF.

The table lists this clone with a count of one. V usage is TRBV5-1 and J usage is TRBJ1-1; D is possibly TRBD1 (5 bases). Germline assignment: CDR1 SGHRS and CDR2 YFSETQ. This CDR3 has 16 amino acids. V was cut by 0 bases and J by 1 base, with 13 bases left in between. As DNA, the CDR3 is TGCGCCAGCAGCTTGGCCCCAGGCAGGGCGAACACTGAAGCTTTCTTT. Its translation is CASSLAPGRANTEAFF.

The chain is built from TRBV30 and TRBJ2-7; 9 nucleotides match TRBD1. Trimming took 2 bases from V and 1 from J; bases not matched to a gene: 9. The CDR3 extends over 16 amino acids. Germline V lookup: CDR1 GTSNPN, CDR2 SVGIG (reference sequence). The CDR3 sequence is CAWSPVDRGFSYEQYF. CDR3 nucleotide sequence: TGTGCCTGGAGTCCAGTTGACAGGGGGTTTTCCTACGAGCAGTACTTC.

This clone was observed a few times. The chain carries TRBV5-5 and TRBJ1-5; D ambiguous. The CDR3 is made up of 17 amino acids. V was pared by 4 bases and J by 7 bases, with 24 bases between. In germline, CDR1 is SGHKS, CDR2 YYEKEE (reference sequence). CDR3 residues: CASSPVVGARFWQPQHF. For the CDR3, the DNA is TGTGCCAGCAGCCCTGTTGTGGGAGCGCGTTTTTGGCAGCCCCAGCATTTT.

J is TRBJ2-2 and V is TRBV5-6; 7 bases agree with TRBD1. This CDR3 region has 15 residues. Per the germline V gene, CDR1 is SGHDT and CDR2 is YYEEEE. Germline trimming cut 0 bases from V and 7 bases from J; bases unmatched to any gene: 6. The CDR3 DNA sequence: TGTGCCAGCAGCTTGGAGGGACAGTGGGACGGGGAGCTGTTTTTT. Its protein product is CASSLEGQWDGELFF.